This T cell receptor (beta chain) was identified in a study of blood T cell repertoires in COVID-19. As for the study in general: The samples span acute and convalescent COVID-19 from the United States, Italy and Spain.

Under the authors' procedure: Using reference gene primer amplification, nucleated cell counts were estimated. This table comes from immunoSEQ multiplex PCR, and its TCRdb copy is limited to in-frame clones, with some not included. V and J calls and clone size are as listed in that table; D and trimming were resolved from the DNA. The sample shows approximately 75,000 clones, roughly 82% of them seen only once. This CDR3 contains 15 residues. V gave up 4 bases and J gave up 1 base; unmatched junction bases: 3. The V call is TRBV6-7, the J call TRBJ2-2; 7 bases fit TRBD1. TRBV6-7 is classed as an ORF, of uncertain function. This TCR derives from a human donor in a cohort sampled during active COVID-19. Sample: peripheral blood. CDR3 protein: CASSFGTVNTGELFF. The CDR3 region has the DNA TGTGCCAGCAGTTTCGGGACAGTGAACACCGGGGAGCTGTTTTTT.